Sequencing of this TCR beta chain was carried out in a study of CD8 T cells in Susac syndrome (dated by TCRdb to 2018 to 2020). About the full investigation: The study used repertoire sequencing to test whether antigen drove CD8+ T cell activation and differentiation in Susac syndrome. The paper's findings and limits, for the study overall: The number of individuals in the TCR sequencing and HLA analysis was recognized as being relatively small.

High-throughput TCR beta sequencing profiled peripheral blood CD8+ and CD4+ T cells from healthy donors, Susac syndrome patients and multiple sclerosis patients. The multiple sclerosis controls were treatment-naive patients who had stable or active relapsing-remitting disease and met the revised McDonald criteria. Bulk CD8+ and CD4+ T cells were purified magnetically by negative isolation, whereas CD8+ TEMRA cells were enriched by FACS. Blood was collected in EDTA tubes and processed within 24 hours, with PBMCs isolated through density gradient centrifugation. PBMCs destined for TCR sequencing were cryopreserved in liquid nitrogen and later thawed in a 37 °C water bath. The sorted or isolated CD4+, CD8+ and CD8+ TEMRA cells had a purity of 90% or higher. The trim is 0 bases for V and 4 bases for J, with a gap of 11 bases between the germline ends. The CDR1 and CDR2 encoded by the germline V gene (reference sequence) are DFQATT and SNEGSKA. From its cysteine to its phenylalanine, the CDR3 spans 14 amino acids. The retained sequence is limited to the CDR3, 42 bases, with the frame set at the first base.

This clonotype was seen more than once but under ten times. No cognate antigen has been identified for it. No per-base quality is available; no much larger clone lies one base away. RNA was extracted using the RNeasy kit, and roughly 0.45 to 1 microgram was reverse transcribed with random hexamers. The immunoSEQ multiplex PCR assay, which covers 54 Vbeta and 13 Jbeta segments, was used to amplify TCR beta CDR3 regions. PCR amplification bias was corrected by using a synthetic template baseline for primer optimization and computational correction. As for the authors' bioinformatics: Only productive sequences were kept, with reads annotated to V, D and J genes according to IMGT and analyzed in immunoSEQ Analyzer. Clonality was calculated as one minus the Shannon entropy normalized by log2 of the number of productive unique sequences. For each patient and control, public and private clones were evaluated within the 100 most prevalent clones. A clone was defined as Susac-specific if it was absent from the healthy and MS cohorts, from approximately 980 published viral clones and from other ImmuneACCESS disease sequences. The public reads were reprocessed in TCRdb via fastp at Q25 and MiXCR, keeping in-frame beta chains. Each record represents a unique CDR3 protein, reported with the most common genes and DNA among its rows. The V and J calls shown here were made by TCRdb, not taken from the authors' results. Counted in this sample were a few hundred thousand distinct CDR3 sequences; about 95% of them appeared once. The top ten hold 0.08% to 0.095% of the sample.

The sequenced material came from CD4+ T cells from PBMCs. This TCR was recovered from a human donor with multiple sclerosis. This chain is built from TRBV20-1 and TRBJ2-3; no D gene can be assigned with confidence. The CDR3 region: CSARDGGAADTQYF. The DNA sequence reads TGCAGTGCTAGAGATGGCGGAGCTGCAGATACGCAGTATTTT.